These T cell receptor beta chains were read from a single sample in a study of human T cells and chemical hapten exposure. TCRdb re-called the RACE reads through MiXCR, storing one row per CDR3 protein. The sample consists of approximately 52,000 distinct CDR3 sequences, 9.5% to 12% of them appearing once. This sample comprised whole blood, obtained in connection with sensitization to the hapten diphenylcyclopropenone (DPC). The origin of the receptors is a woman aged 40-49 years with alopecia areata. Some clones in this sample may be carry-over from other donors' samples. Both conserved end residues are part of each CDR3. The D gene is left open where the match is weak. The size of a clone is reported for some rows only, either as once, few or many, or as a class for expanded clones.

cdr3_length: 15
j_call: TRBJ1-1
clone_size: -
d_call: -
v_call: TRBV3-1
cdr3_nt: TGTGCCAGCAGCAATGCAGGGGCGGTGAACACTGAAGCTTTCTTT
cdr3_aa: CASSNAGAVNTEAFF

cdr3_length: 15
j_call: TRBJ2-1
clone_size: many
d_call: -
v_call: TRBV4-1
cdr3_nt: TGCGCCAGCAGCCAAGGAGGGACATATCTGGATGAGCAGTTCTTC
cdr3_aa: CASSQGGTYLDEQFF

cdr3_length: 18
j_call: TRBJ1-6
clone_size: -
d_call: -
v_call: TRBV27
cdr3_nt: TGTGCCAGCACACCTTCCCCAGGTGATTCCTCCTATAATTCACCCCTCCACTTT
cdr3_aa: CASTPSPGDSSYNSPLHF

cdr3_length: 17
j_call: TRBJ2-2
clone_size: -
d_call: -
v_call: TRBV4-3
cdr3_nt: TGCGCCAGCAGCCAAGTGACTCAAACTACTCACACCGGGGAGCTGTTTTTT
cdr3_aa: CASSQVTQTTHTGELFF

cdr3_length: 13
j_call: TRBJ2-5
clone_size: -
d_call: TRBD2
v_call: TRBV6-2/TRBV6-3
cdr3_nt: TGTGCCAGCAGAGGGACTACTAAAGAGACCCAGTACTTC
cdr3_aa: CASRGTTKETQYF

cdr3_length: 12
j_call: TRBJ1-4
clone_size: many
d_call: -
v_call: TRBV7-9
cdr3_nt: TGTGCCAGCAGCCCGAGACGTGAAAAACTGTTTTTT
cdr3_aa: CASSPRREKLFF

cdr3_length: 13
j_call: TRBJ2-7
clone_size: -
d_call: -
v_call: TRBV2
cdr3_nt: TGTGCCAGCAGACTCGGACAGTCAGCCTATGAGTACTTC
cdr3_aa: CASRLGQSAYEYF

cdr3_length: 14
j_call: TRBJ2-3
clone_size: -
d_call: -
v_call: TRBV18
cdr3_nt: TGTGCCAGCTCAGGGGGCGTTAGCACAGATACGCAGTATTTT
cdr3_aa: CASSGGVSTDTQYF

cdr3_length: 17
j_call: TRBJ1-3
clone_size: many
d_call: -
v_call: TRBV4-3
cdr3_nt: TGCGCCAGCAGCCAAGGAGGCAGGACTAACTCTGGAAACACCATATATTTT
cdr3_aa: CASSQGGRTNSGNTIYF

cdr3_length: 16
j_call: TRBJ2-4
clone_size: few
d_call: -
v_call: TRBV19
cdr3_nt: TGTGCCAGTAGTATTTTTGATGGGACAAGGGAAAACATTCAGTACTTC
cdr3_aa: CASSIFDGTRENIQYF

cdr3_length: 12
j_call: TRBJ2-1
clone_size: -
d_call: -
v_call: TRBV5-1
cdr3_nt: TGCGCCAGCTCCAGACAAAACAATGAGCAGTTCTTC
cdr3_aa: CASSRQNNEQFF

cdr3_length: 15
j_call: TRBJ2-3
clone_size: many
d_call: TRBD2
v_call: TRBV12-3/TRBV12-4
cdr3_nt: TGTGCCAGCACCTTAGTCACTAGCGGCACAGATACGCAGTATTTT
cdr3_aa: CASTLVTSGTDTQYF

cdr3_length: 13
j_call: TRBJ2-3
clone_size: many
d_call: -
v_call: TRBV25-1
cdr3_nt: TGTGCCAGCAGCTGGCCCAGCACAGATACGCAGTATTTT
cdr3_aa: CASSWPSTDTQYF

cdr3_length: 15
j_call: TRBJ2-7
clone_size: -
d_call: -
v_call: TRBV20-1
cdr3_nt: TGCAGTGCTAGGTCGCCCCGGGACGGTACCTACGAGCAGTACTTC
cdr3_aa: CSARSPRDGTYEQYF

cdr3_length: 13
j_call: TRBJ1-1
clone_size: -
d_call: -
v_call: TRBV11-2
cdr3_nt: TGTGCCAGCAGCTTAGAAGCAGAACTTGAAGCTTTCTTT
cdr3_aa: CASSLEAELEAFF

cdr3_length: 13
j_call: TRBJ2-1
clone_size: many
d_call: -
v_call: TRBV9
cdr3_nt: TGTGCCAGCAGCGCCGACAGTTACAATGAGCAGTTCTTC
cdr3_aa: CASSADSYNEQFF

cdr3_length: 14
j_call: TRBJ1-5
clone_size: -
d_call: -
v_call: TRBV12-3/TRBV12-4
cdr3_nt: TGTGCCAGCAGTTTAGGGGTGGAGGGGCAGCCCCAGCATTTT
cdr3_aa: CASSLGVEGQPQHF

cdr3_length: 13
j_call: TRBJ1-6
clone_size: -
d_call: -
v_call: TRBV2
cdr3_nt: TGTGCCAGCAGTATCTTGATGTATTCACCCCTCCACTTT
cdr3_aa: CASSILMYSPLHF

cdr3_length: 13
j_call: TRBJ1-2
clone_size: -
d_call: -
v_call: TRBV20-1
cdr3_nt: TGCAGTGCTGCTGACAGGATAAGTTTTGGCTACACCTTC
cdr3_aa: CSAADRISFGYTF

cdr3_length: 17
j_call: TRBJ2-3
clone_size: few
d_call: TRBD2
v_call: TRBV7-9
cdr3_nt: TGTGCCAGCAGCTCCTACGGGCTAGCGGGGGCGACAGATACGCAGTATTTT
cdr3_aa: CASSSYGLAGATDTQYF

cdr3_length: 15
j_call: TRBJ2-1
clone_size: many
d_call: TRBD2
v_call: TRBV6-1
cdr3_nt: TGTGCCAGCAGTGAAAGCGGGGGACTACGCAATGAGCAGTTCTTC
cdr3_aa: CASSESGGLRNEQFF

cdr3_length: 13
j_call: TRBJ1-5
clone_size: few
d_call: -
v_call: TRBV7-6
cdr3_nt: TGTGCCAGCAGCCCGTACGCGAATCAGCCCCAGCATTTT
cdr3_aa: CASSPYANQPQHF

cdr3_length: 13
j_call: TRBJ2-2
clone_size: few
d_call: -
v_call: TRBV2
cdr3_nt: TGTGCCAGCAGACTCCAGGACACCGGGGAGCTGTTTTTT
cdr3_aa: CASRLQDTGELFF

cdr3_length: 13
j_call: TRBJ2-4
clone_size: few
d_call: TRBD1
v_call: TRBV12-3/TRBV12-4
cdr3_nt: TGTGCCAGCACCTTCATGGGACAGCGATTTCAGTACTTC
cdr3_aa: CASTFMGQRFQYF

cdr3_length: 17
j_call: TRBJ2-1
clone_size: few
d_call: TRBD2
v_call: TRBV14
cdr3_nt: TGTGCCAGCAGCCCAAGAGCGGGGACTAGACGGTCCAATGAGCAGTTCTTC
cdr3_aa: CASSPRAGTRRSNEQFF

cdr3_length: 15
j_call: TRBJ2-3
clone_size: many
d_call: TRBD2
v_call: TRBV7-6
cdr3_nt: TGTGCCAGCAGCTTCGGAGCGGGGATGTTGGATACGCAGTATTTT
cdr3_aa: CASSFGAGMLDTQYF

cdr3_length: 15
j_call: TRBJ2-5
clone_size: many
d_call: -
v_call: TRBV4-3
cdr3_nt: TGCGCCAGCAGCCAAGATCGAATGGAACAAGAGACCCAGTACTTC
cdr3_aa: CASSQDRMEQETQYF

cdr3_length: 16
j_call: TRBJ2-3
clone_size: many
d_call: TRBD2
v_call: TRBV18
cdr3_nt: TGTGCCAGCTCACCCGGACTAGCGGGGCCCACAGATACGCAGTATTTT
cdr3_aa: CASSPGLAGPTDTQYF

cdr3_length: 14
j_call: TRBJ2-7
clone_size: -
d_call: TRBD1
v_call: TRBV7-2
cdr3_nt: TGTGCCAGCAGCCCGGACAGGGGTTTCTACGAGCAGTACTTC
cdr3_aa: CASSPDRGFYEQYF

cdr3_length: 15
j_call: TRBJ2-3
clone_size: few
d_call: -
v_call: TRBV30
cdr3_nt: TGTGCCTGGAGCGCCGACGGGGATGGCACAGATACGCAGTATTTT
cdr3_aa: CAWSADGDGTDTQYF

cdr3_length: 17
j_call: TRBJ2-6
clone_size: few
d_call: -
v_call: TRBV11-3
cdr3_nt: TGTGCCAGCAGCTTGGGCGGACCTAGCTCTGGGGCCAACGTCCTGACTTTC
cdr3_aa: CASSLGGPSSGANVLTF

cdr3_length: 15
j_call: TRBJ1-5
clone_size: many
d_call: -
v_call: TRBV5-6
cdr3_nt: TGTGCCAGCAGCTTGGGACAGTGGAGCAATCAGCCCCAGCATTTT
cdr3_aa: CASSLGQWSNQPQHF

cdr3_length: 15
j_call: TRBJ1-3
clone_size: few
d_call: -
v_call: TRBV6-6
cdr3_nt: TGTGCCAGCAGCTTTTCCCATGGAGCTGGAAACACCATATATTTT
cdr3_aa: CASSFSHGAGNTIYF

cdr3_length: 15
j_call: TRBJ1-2
clone_size: few
d_call: TRBD1
v_call: TRBV3-1
cdr3_nt: TGTGCCAGCAGCCAAAGAAGGGACAGTAACTATGGCTACACCTTC
cdr3_aa: CASSQRRDSNYGYTF

cdr3_length: 13
j_call: TRBJ2-2
clone_size: many
d_call: -
v_call: TRBV2
cdr3_nt: TGTGCCAGCAGTGGTGGGGAAACCGGGGAGCTGTTTTTT
cdr3_aa: CASSGGETGELFF

cdr3_length: 13
j_call: TRBJ2-1
clone_size: many
d_call: -
v_call: TRBV9
cdr3_nt: TGTGCCAGCAGCGTAGGGAGAAACAATGAGCAGTTCTTC
cdr3_aa: CASSVGRNNEQFF

cdr3_length: 14
j_call: TRBJ2-1
clone_size: few
d_call: -
v_call: TRBV5-1
cdr3_nt: TGCGCCAGCAGCCCGGGACCCGCGAACAATGAGCAGTTCTTC
cdr3_aa: CASSPGPANNEQFF

cdr3_length: 16
j_call: TRBJ1-6
clone_size: many
d_call: -
v_call: TRBV9
cdr3_nt: TGTGCCAGCAGCTCAGAGTTGGCAGCTCAGAATTCACCCCTCCACTTT
cdr3_aa: CASSSELAAQNSPLHF

cdr3_length: 16
j_call: TRBJ1-5
clone_size: many
d_call: -
v_call: TRBV27
cdr3_nt: TGTGCCAGCAGCCCTCCCTTGGGTTTGAGCAATCAGCCCCAGCATTTT
cdr3_aa: CASSPPLGLSNQPQHF

cdr3_length: 15
j_call: TRBJ1-5
clone_size: -
d_call: TRBD1
v_call: TRBV28
cdr3_nt: TGTGCCAGCAGTTCAAATGGACAGGGCTATCAGCCCCAGCATTTT
cdr3_aa: CASSSNGQGYQPQHF

cdr3_length: 14
j_call: TRBJ1-1
clone_size: many
d_call: -
v_call: TRBV20-1
cdr3_nt: TGCAGTGCTGGTGGAGGTCTTCCGAACACTGAAGCTTTCTTT
cdr3_aa: CSAGGGLPNTEAFF

cdr3_length: 15
j_call: TRBJ1-2
clone_size: -
d_call: -
v_call: TRBV10-1
cdr3_nt: TGCGCCAGCATCGAAACAGGGAGGGCTAACTATGGCTACACCTTC
cdr3_aa: CASIETGRANYGYTF

cdr3_length: 15
j_call: TRBJ2-7
clone_size: -
d_call: -
v_call: TRBV7-9
cdr3_nt: TGTGCCAGCAGCTTAGTTGAGGAAAGCTCCTACGAGCAGTACTTC
cdr3_aa: CASSLVEESSYEQYF

cdr3_length: 14
j_call: TRBJ2-5
clone_size: once
d_call: TRBD1
v_call: TRBV10-3
cdr3_nt: TGTGCCATCAGCCCCGGGACAGGGCAAGAGACCCAGTACTTC
cdr3_aa: CAISPGTGQETQYF

cdr3_length: 14
j_call: TRBJ2-7
clone_size: -
d_call: -
v_call: TRBV3-1
cdr3_nt: TGTGCCAGCAGCCAACCGGGAAGGCAGATCAGTCAGTACTTC
cdr3_aa: CASSQPGRQISQYF

cdr3_length: 15
j_call: TRBJ1-5
clone_size: -
d_call: -
v_call: TRBV28
cdr3_nt: TGTGCCAGCAGCCGCCGCGGGGCGGGCAATCAGCCCCAGCATTTT
cdr3_aa: CASSRRGAGNQPQHF